This TCR beta chain is drawn from a study of blood T cells in healthy people across ages. Findings and limits, study-wide: Observed TCR beta diversity per million T cells went down as age went up. This fall followed a roughly linear course with age.

A remark on this clonotype: Its cognate antigen is unknown.

Together with a sample-barcoded 5' primer, a J-beta primer mix was included in a second PCR lasting roughly 7 to 11 cycles. MiXCR, applied by TCRdb to the 5' RACE reads, yields one record per CDR3 protein. The sample holds approximately 810,000 distinct CDR3 sequences, about 30% seen once. V was clipped by 4 bases and J by 0 bases, with 11 bases between them. Germline values: CDR1 SGHRS, CDR2 YFSETQ. The CDR3 consists of 14 residues. V is TRBV5-1 and J is TRBJ2-7; the D is unclear. The TCR originated in a woman aged 80 or older in good health. The sequencing input was blood. The CDR3 nucleotides read TGCGCCAGCAGCGGGGATCATAGCTCCTACGAGCAGTACTTC. Translating it yields CASSGDHSSYEQYF.